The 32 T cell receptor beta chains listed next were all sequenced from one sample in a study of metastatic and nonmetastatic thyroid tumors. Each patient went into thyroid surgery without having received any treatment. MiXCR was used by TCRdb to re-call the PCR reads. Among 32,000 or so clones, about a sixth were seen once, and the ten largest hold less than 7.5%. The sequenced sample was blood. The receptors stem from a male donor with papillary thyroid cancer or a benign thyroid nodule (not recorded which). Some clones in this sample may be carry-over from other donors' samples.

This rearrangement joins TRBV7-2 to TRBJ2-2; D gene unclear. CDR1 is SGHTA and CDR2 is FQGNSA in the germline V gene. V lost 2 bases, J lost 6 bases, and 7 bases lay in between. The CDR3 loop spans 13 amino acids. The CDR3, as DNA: TGTGCCAGCAGCTTATCGTGCGCCGGGGAGCTGTTTTTT. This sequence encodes CASSLSCAGELFF.

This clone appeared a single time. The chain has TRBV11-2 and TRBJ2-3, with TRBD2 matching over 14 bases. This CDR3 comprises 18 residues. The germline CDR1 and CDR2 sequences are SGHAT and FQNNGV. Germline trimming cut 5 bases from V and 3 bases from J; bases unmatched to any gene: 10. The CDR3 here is CASSPRGLAGARTDTQYF. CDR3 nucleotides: TGTGCCAGCAGCCCAAGGGGACTAGCGGGGGCTAGAACAGATACGCAGTATTTT. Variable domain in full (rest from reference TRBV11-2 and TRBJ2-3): EAGVAQSPRYKIIEKRQSVAFWCNPISGHATLYWYQQILGQGPKLLIQFQNNGVVDDSQLPKDRFSAERLKGVDSTLKIQPAKLEDSAVYLCASSPRGLAGARTDTQYFGPGTRLTVL.

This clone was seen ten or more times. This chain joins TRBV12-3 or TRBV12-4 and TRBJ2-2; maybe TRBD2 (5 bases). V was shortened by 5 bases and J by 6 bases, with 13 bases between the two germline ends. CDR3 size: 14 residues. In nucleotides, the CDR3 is TGTGCCAGCAGTCTTTCCGAGGGTCCCGGGGAGCTGTTTTTT. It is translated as CASSLSEGPGELFF.

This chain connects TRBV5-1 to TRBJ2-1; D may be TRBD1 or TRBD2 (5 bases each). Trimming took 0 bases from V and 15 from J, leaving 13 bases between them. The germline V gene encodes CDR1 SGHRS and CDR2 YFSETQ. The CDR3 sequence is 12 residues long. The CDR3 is CASSLGGWLWFF. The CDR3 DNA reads TGCGCCAGCAGCTTGGGGGGGTGGCTTTGGTTCTTC.

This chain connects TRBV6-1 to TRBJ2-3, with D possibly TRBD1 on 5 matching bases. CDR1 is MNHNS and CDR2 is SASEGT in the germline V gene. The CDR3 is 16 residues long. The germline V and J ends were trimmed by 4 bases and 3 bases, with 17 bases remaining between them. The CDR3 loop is CASSAQGHGSTDTQYF. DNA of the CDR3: TGTGCCAGCAGTGCCCAAGGACATGGATCAACAGATACGCAGTATTTT.

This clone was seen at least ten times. Written as DNA, the CDR3 is TGTGCCAGCAGCTTAGTTTATGGCGAGGAGACCCAGTACTTC. Residues: CASSLVYGEETQYF. The chain employs TRBV11-2 and TRBJ2-5; D gene ambiguous. The V gene's germline CDR1 is SGHAT and CDR2 FQNNGV. The V end was cut by 1 base, the J end by 5 bases, with 11 bases between. This CDR3 has 14 residues.

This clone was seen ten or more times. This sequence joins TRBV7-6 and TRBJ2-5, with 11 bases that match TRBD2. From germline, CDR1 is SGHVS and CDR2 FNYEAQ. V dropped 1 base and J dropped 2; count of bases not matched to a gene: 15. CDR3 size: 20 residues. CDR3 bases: TGTGCCAGCAGCTTAGGGGCTCGGCTAGCGGGAGGAATTGGGCAAGAGACCCAGTACTTC. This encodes CASSLGARLAGGIGQETQYF.

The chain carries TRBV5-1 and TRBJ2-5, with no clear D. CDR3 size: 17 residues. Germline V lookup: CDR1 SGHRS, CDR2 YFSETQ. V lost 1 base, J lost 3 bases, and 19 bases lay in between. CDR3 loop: CASSLRRVTWLKETQYF. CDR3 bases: TGCGCCAGCAGCTTGAGGCGTGTGACATGGCTAAAAGAGACCCAGTACTTC.

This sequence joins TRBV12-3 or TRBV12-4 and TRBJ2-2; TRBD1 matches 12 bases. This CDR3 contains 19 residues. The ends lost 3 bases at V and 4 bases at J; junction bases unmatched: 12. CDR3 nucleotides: TGTGCCAGCAGTTTGAAGCCGGGACAGGGGGCCGGCGGCACCGGGGAGCTGTTTTTT. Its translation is CASSLKPGQGAGGTGELFF.

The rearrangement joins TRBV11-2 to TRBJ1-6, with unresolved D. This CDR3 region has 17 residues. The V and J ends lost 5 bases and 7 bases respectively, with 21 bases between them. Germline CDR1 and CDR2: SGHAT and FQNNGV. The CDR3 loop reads CASSPRTPQRWNSPLHF. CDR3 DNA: TGTGCCAGCAGCCCCCGGACCCCTCAGAGGTGGAATTCACCCCTCCACTTT.

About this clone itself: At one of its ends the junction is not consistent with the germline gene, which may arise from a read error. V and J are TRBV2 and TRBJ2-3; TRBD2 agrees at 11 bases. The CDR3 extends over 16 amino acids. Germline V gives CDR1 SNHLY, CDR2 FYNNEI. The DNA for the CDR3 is TGTGCCTGCAGTCACCAACTAGCGGGGGGCACAGATACGCAGTATTTT. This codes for CACSHQLAGGTDTQYF.

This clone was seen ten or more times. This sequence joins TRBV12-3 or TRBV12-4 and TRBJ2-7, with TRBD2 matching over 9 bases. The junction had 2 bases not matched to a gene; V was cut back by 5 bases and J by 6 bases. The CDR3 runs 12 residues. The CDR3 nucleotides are TGTGCCAGCAGTAGACTAGCGGCCGAGCAGTACTTC. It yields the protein CASSRLAAEQYF.

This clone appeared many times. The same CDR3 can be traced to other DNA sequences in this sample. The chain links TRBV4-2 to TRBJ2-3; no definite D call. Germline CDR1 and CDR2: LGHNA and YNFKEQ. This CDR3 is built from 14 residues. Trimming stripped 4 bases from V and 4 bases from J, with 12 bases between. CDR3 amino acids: CASSPLSVADTQYF. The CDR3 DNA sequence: TGTGCCAGCAGCCCACTAAGCGTCGCAGATACGCAGTATTTT.

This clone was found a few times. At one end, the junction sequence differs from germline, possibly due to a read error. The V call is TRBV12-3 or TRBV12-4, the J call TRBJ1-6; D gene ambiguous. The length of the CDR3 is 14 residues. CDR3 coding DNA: TGTGCCAGCAGTTTGTGGGGAGGCGATTCAACCCTACACTTT. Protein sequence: CASSLWGGDSTLHF.

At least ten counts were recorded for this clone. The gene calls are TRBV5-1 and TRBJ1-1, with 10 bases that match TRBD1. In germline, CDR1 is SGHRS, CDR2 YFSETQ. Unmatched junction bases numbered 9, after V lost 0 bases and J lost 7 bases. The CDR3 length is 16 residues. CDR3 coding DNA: TGCGCCAGCAGCTTGGTTGGGACAGGGGACTTCGATGAAGCTTTCTTT. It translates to CASSLVGTGDFDEAFF.

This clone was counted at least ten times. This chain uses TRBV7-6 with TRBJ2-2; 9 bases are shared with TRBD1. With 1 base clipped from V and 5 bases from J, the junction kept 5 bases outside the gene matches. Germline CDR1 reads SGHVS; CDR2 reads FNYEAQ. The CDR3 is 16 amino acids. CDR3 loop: CASSLVPGQGTGELFF. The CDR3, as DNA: TGTGCCAGCAGCTTAGTCCCGGGACAGGGAACCGGGGAGCTGTTTTTT.

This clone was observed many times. CDR3 region: CATEGADTQYF. Written as DNA, the CDR3 is TGTGCCACCGAGGGGGCAGATACGCAGTATTTT. The V call is TRBV15, the J call TRBJ2-3, with D maybe TRBD1 (6 bases). The germline CDR1 and CDR2 sequences are LNHNV and YYDKDF (reference sequence). This CDR3 contains 11 residues. Trimming removed 8 bases at V and 4 bases at J, with 7 bases between.

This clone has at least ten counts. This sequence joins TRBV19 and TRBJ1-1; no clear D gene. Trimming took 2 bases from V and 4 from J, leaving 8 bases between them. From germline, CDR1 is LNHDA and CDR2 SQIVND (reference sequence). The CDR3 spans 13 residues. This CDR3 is CASSISPITEAFF. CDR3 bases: TGTGCCAGTAGTATATCCCCAATCACTGAAGCTTTCTTT.

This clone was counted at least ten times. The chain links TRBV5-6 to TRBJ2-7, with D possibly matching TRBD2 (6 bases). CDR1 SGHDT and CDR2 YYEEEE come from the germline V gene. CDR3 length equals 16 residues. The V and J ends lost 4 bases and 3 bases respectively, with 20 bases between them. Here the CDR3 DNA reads TGTGCCAGCAGCCCGCGGGGCGGGGCTTACGACTACGAGCAGTACTTC. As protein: CASSPRGGAYDYEQYF. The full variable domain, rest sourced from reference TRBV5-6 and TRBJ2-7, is DAGVTQSPTHLIKTRGQQVTLRCSPKSGHDTVSWYQQALGQGPQFIFQYYEEEERQRGNFPDRFSGHQFPNYSSELNVNALLLGDSALYLCASSPRGGAYDYEQYFGPGTRLTVT.

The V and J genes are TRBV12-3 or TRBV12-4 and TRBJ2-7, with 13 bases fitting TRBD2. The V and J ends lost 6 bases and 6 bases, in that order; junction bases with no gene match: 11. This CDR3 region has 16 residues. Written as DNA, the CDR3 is TGTGCCAGCAGACCCCAGGTAGGACTAGCGGGAGTCGAGCAGTACTTC. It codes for CASRPQVGLAGVEQYF.

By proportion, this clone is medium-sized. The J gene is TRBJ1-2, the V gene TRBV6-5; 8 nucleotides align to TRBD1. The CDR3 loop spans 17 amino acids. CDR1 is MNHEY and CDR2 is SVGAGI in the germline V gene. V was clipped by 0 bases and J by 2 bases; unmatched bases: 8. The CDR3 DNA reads TGTGCCAGCAGTTACTCACCTATGGACAGGGACAACTATGGCTACACCTTC. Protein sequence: CASSYSPMDRDNYGYTF.

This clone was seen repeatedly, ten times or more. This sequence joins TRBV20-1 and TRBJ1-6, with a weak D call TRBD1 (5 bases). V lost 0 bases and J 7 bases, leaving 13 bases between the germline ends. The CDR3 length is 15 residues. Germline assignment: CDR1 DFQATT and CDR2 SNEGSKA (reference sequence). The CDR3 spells CSARDGAALNSPLHF. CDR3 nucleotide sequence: TGCAGTGCTAGAGATGGGGCTGCCCTAAATTCACCCCTCCACTTT.

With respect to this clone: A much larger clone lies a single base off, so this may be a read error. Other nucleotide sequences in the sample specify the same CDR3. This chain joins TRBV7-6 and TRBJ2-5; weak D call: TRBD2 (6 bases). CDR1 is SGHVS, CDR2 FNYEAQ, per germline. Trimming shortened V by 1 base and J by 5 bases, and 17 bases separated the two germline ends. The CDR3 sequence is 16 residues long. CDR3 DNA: TGTGCCAGCAGCTTAGGGTCAGGCGGGATAGGGGAGACCCAGTACTTC. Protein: CASSLGSGGIGETQYF. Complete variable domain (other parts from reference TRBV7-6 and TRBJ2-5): GAGVSQSPRYKVTKRGQDVALRCDPISGHVSLYWYRQALGQGPEFLTYFNYEAQQDKSGLPNDRFSAERPEGSISTLTIQRTEQRDSAMYRCASSLGSGGIGETQYFGPGTRLLVL.

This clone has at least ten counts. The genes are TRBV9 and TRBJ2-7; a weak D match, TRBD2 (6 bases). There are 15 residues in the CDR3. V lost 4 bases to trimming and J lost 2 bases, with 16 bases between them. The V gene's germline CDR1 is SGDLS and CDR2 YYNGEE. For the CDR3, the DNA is TGTGCCAGCAGCACGGGACTCGGCCGCGCCTACGAGCAGTACTTC. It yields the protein CASSTGLGRAYEQYF.

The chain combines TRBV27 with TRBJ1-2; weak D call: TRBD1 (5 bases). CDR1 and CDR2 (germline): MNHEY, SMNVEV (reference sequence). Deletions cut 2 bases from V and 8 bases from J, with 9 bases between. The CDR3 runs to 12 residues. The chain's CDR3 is CASSLGGVGYTF. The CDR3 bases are TGTGCCAGCAGTTTAGGAGGGGTCGGCTACACCTTC.

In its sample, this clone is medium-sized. The chain's CDR3 is CASSTLGWRDYYNEQFF. CDR3 nucleotides: TGTGCCAGCAGCACTCTTGGCTGGCGGGACTACTACAATGAGCAGTTCTTC. This chain joins TRBV27 and TRBJ2-1, with 7 bases that match TRBD2. CDR1 is MNHEY, CDR2 SMNVEV, per germline (reference sequence). This CDR3 is 17 amino acids long. Losses at the gene ends were 6 bases for V and 3 bases for J; bases not matched to a gene: 14.

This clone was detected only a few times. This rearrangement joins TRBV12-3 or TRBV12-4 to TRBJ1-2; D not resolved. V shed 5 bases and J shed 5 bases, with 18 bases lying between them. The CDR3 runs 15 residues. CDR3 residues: CASSPVALAGYGYTF. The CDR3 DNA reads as TGTGCCAGCAGTCCCGTGGCCCTGGCGGGATATGGCTACACCTTC.

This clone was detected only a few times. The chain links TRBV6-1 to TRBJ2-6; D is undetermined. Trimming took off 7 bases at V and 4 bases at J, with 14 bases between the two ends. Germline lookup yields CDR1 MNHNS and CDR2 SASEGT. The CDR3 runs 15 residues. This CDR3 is CASTEECGGANVLTF. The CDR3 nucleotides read TGTGCCAGCACTGAGGAGTGCGGCGGGGCCAACGTCCTGACTTTC.

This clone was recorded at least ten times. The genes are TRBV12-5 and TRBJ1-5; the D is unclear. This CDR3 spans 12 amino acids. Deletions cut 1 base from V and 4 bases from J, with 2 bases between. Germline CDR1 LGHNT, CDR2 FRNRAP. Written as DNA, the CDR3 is TGTGCTAGTGGTTTGGATAATCAGCCCCAGCATTTT. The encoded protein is CASGLDNQPQHF.

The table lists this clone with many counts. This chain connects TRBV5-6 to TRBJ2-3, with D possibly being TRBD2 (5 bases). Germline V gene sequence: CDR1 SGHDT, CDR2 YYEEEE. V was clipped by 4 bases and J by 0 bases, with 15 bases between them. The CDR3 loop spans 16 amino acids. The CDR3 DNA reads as TGTGCCAGCAGCCCGGGCGGACTCTTAAGCACAGATACGCAGTATTTT. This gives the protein CASSPGGLLSTDTQYF.

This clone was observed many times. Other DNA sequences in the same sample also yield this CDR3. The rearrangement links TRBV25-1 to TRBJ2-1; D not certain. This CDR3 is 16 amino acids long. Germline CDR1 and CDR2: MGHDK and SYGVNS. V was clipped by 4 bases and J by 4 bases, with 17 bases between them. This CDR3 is CASSGDLSNFYNEQFF. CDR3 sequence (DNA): TGTGCCAGCAGTGGGGATCTTAGCAACTTTTACAATGAGCAGTTCTTC.

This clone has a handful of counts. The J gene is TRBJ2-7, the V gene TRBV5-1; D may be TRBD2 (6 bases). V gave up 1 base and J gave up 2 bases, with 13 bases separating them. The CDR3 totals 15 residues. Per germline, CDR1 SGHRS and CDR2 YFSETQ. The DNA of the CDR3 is TGCGCCAGCAGCTTGCTGTCGCGGGGCCCCTACGAGCAGTACTTC. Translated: CASSLLSRGPYEQYF.